The 18 T cell receptor beta chains reported below all come from one sample, sequenced in a study of shared clonotypes between healthy human individuals. Using immunoSEQ multiplex PCR, the repertoire was profiled, and TCRdb retains in-frame clones only, with some absent. The table has 75,000 to 100,000 clones, over 40% seen once. The sequenced material came from PBMCs. The receptor source for this set is a woman between 40 and 55 years old in good health. Some clones in this sample may be carry-over from other donors' samples.

The CDR3, as DNA: TGCGCCAGCAGCCCGGGACTAGCGGGAGGATCAGATACGCAGTATTTT. Translation: CASSPGLAGGSDTQYF. The chain links TRBV4-3 to TRBJ2-3; 15 bases are shared with TRBD2. CDR3 length equals 16 residues. Germline loops: CDR1 LGHNA, CDR2 YSLEER. V dropped 4 bases and J dropped 4; count of bases not matched to a gene: 3.

CDR3 nucleotide sequence: TGTGCCAGCAGTTTGGAGGGTATATGGTACGAGCAGTACTTC. It is translated as CASSLEGIWYEQYF. V usage is TRBV28 and J usage is TRBJ2-5, with D perhaps TRBD2 (6 bases). The J call may be in error: the DNA end matches TRBJ2-7 better. Germline values: CDR1 MDHEN, CDR2 SYDVKM. The CDR3 spans 14 residues.

Remarks on this clone: A read error likely explains this, since a far larger clone differs by one base. The J gene is TRBJ2-5, the V gene TRBV5-6; unclear D gene. The CDR3 runs to 13 residues. CDR1 and CDR2 (germline): SGHDT, YYEEEE. V lost 0 bases and J lost 1, with 4 bases in between. CDR3 region: CASSLGLQETQYF. The CDR3 bases are TGTGCCAGCAGCTTGGGACTCCAAGAGACCCAGTACTTC.

V gene TRBV4-1 combines with J gene TRBJ1-2; D is possibly TRBD1 (6 bases). Germline values: CDR1 MGHRA, CDR2 YSYEKL. The CDR3 runs to 13 residues. Trimming took 4 bases from V and 2 from J, leaving 8 bases between them. The CDR3 loop reads CASSLTGNYGYTF. For the CDR3, the DNA is TGCGCCAGCAGCCTAACAGGGAACTATGGCTACACCTTC.

This clone has at least ten counts. CDR3 loop: CATSRDPSLETQYF. CDR3 in DNA: TGTGCCACCAGCAGAGACCCTAGCTTGGAGACCCAGTACTTC. The chain joins TRBV15 to TRBJ2-5, with D perhaps matching TRBD2 (5 bases). Between the trimmed V and J ends, which lost 0 bases and 5 bases, there was a span of 10 bases. This CDR3 spans 14 amino acids. Germline CDR1 and CDR2: LNHNV and YYDKDF (reference sequence).

There are many counts of this clone. An end of the junction differs from the germline gene, which may be a read error. This sequence joins TRBV10-3 and TRBJ1-5; a weak D match, TRBD1 (5 bases). Germline-derived CDR1 and CDR2 are ENHRY and SYGVKD. The CDR3 loop spans 14 amino acids. CDR3 DNA sequence: TGTGCCAGCAGTTACGGGACGGAGAATCAGCCCCAGCATTTT. Translated: CASSYGTENQPQHF.

The chain has TRBV27 and TRBJ2-1, with D possibly being TRBD2 (5 bases). V lost 7 bases to trimming and J lost 9 bases, with 10 bases between them. This CDR3 comprises 11 residues. CDR1 MNHEY and CDR2 SMNVEV come from the germline V gene (reference sequence). The chain's CDR3 is CASTRGVEQFF. DNA for the CDR3: TGTGCCAGCACCCGGGGAGTTGAGCAGTTCTTC.

This sequence joins TRBV29-1 and TRBJ1-1, with a tentative D call TRBD1 (6 bases). In germline, CDR1 is SQVTM, CDR2 ANQGSEA. This CDR3 spans 11 amino acids. Trimming pared 6 bases from V and 8 bases from J, leaving 13 bases between. CDR3 nucleotide sequence: TGCAGCGTGCTAGGGGGAATAGAAGCTTTCTTT. Residues: CSVLGGIEAFF.

At least ten counts were recorded for this clone. V usage is TRBV30 and J usage is TRBJ1-1; D is ambiguous. The CDR3 consists of 15 residues. CDR1 and CDR2 from the germline V gene are GTSNPN and SVGIG (reference sequence). Trimming took 0 bases from V and 3 from J, leaving 14 bases between them. The CDR3 sequence: CAWSVGRAGDTEAFF. Here the CDR3 DNA reads TGTGCCTGGAGTGTAGGTAGAGCCGGGGACACTGAAGCTTTCTTT.

This clone was seen a few times. The CDR3 loop is CATSRDLSGSTDTQYF. The CDR3 DNA follows: TGTGCCACCAGCAGAGATCTCAGCGGGAGCACAGATACGCAGTATTTT. V usage is TRBV15 and J usage is TRBJ2-3, with a tentative D call TRBD2 (6 bases). Germline V gene sequence: CDR1 LNHNV, CDR2 YYDKDF (reference sequence). Between the trimmed V and J ends, which lost 0 bases and 0 bases, there was a span of 10 bases. This CDR3 is 16 amino acids long. Variable domain in full (rest from reference TRBV15 and TRBJ2-3): DAMVIQNPRYQVTQFGKPVTLSCSQTLNHNVMYWYQQKSSQAPKLLFHYYDKDFNNEADTPDNFQSRRPNTSFCFLDIRSPGLGDTAMYLCATSRDLSGSTDTQYFGPGTRLTVL.

Ten or more counts support this clone. The V call is TRBV6-6, the J call TRBJ1-5; D gene uncertain. Trimming pared 6 bases from V and 5 bases from J, leaving 5 bases between. The CDR3 length is 11 residues. CDR1 is MNHNY, CDR2 SVGAGI, per germline (reference sequence). The CDR3 reads CASRRDQPQHF. The DNA for the CDR3 is TGTGCCAGCAGACGAGATCAGCCCCAGCATTTT.

The chain carries TRBV5-6 and TRBJ1-2; 7 nucleotides agree with TRBD1. The CDR3 extends over 17 amino acids. CDR1 is SGHDT and CDR2 is YYEEEE in the germline V gene. V was pared by 4 bases and J by 2 bases, with 14 bases of the junction left unmatched. The chain's CDR3 is CASSPTGSRGVNYGYTF. The CDR3 DNA reads TGTGCCAGCAGCCCGACAGGGAGTAGGGGAGTAAACTATGGCTACACCTTC.

This clone was seen at least ten times. The chain combines TRBV9 with TRBJ1-1; D is perhaps TRBD1 (5 bases). The ends were cut back, 4 bases at V and 1 base at J, with 11 bases in the middle. The CDR3 spans 14 residues. Germline V gives CDR1 SGDLS, CDR2 YYNGEE. Here the CDR3 DNA reads TGTGCCAGCAGCCCCCTGGGACGGAACACTGAAGCTTTCTTT. Encoded protein: CASSPLGRNTEAFF.

A single count supports this clone. The chain uses TRBV7-9 and TRBJ2-5, with 12 bases fitting TRBD2. CDR1 SEHNR and CDR2 FQNEAQ come from the germline V gene (reference sequence). This CDR3 region has 19 residues. With V trimmed by 5 bases and J by 5 bases, 18 bases remained unmatched. The CDR3 is CASSRQGASSGRGWETQYF. The CDR3 nucleotides are TGTGCCAGCAGCAGACAGGGGGCGTCTAGCGGGAGGGGTTGGGAGACCCAGTACTTC.

CDR3 coding DNA: TGTGCCTGGAGTGTAGATGAGCAGCCCCAGCATTTT. Translated, it gives CAWSVDEQPQHF. The genes are TRBV30 and TRBJ1-5; D ambiguous. CDR3 length equals 12 residues. The germline gives CDR1 GTSNPN, CDR2 SVGIG (reference sequence). V gave up 0 bases and J gave up 7 bases, with 7 bases separating them. Supplemented by reference TRBV30 and TRBJ1-5, the full variable domain reads SQTIHQWPATLVQPVGSPLSLECTVEGTSNPNLYWYRQAAGRGLQLLFYSVGIGQISSEVPQNLSASRPQDRQFILSSKKLLLSDSGFYLCAWSVDEQPQHFGDGTRLSIL.

This clone was detected once. The chain is built from TRBV11-1 and TRBJ2-2, with D unclear. CDR1 and CDR2 from the germline V gene are SGHAT and FQDESV (reference sequence). This CDR3 is built from 13 residues. Trimming removed 3 bases from V and 3 bases from J, with 5 bases in between. The CDR3 nucleotides are TGTGCCAGCAGCTTTGATTACACCGGGGAGCTGTTTTTT. This encodes CASSFDYTGELFF.

V gene TRBV27 combines with J gene TRBJ2-1; a possible D gene is TRBD2 (5 bases). Germline V gene lookup returns CDR1 MNHEY and CDR2 SMNVEV (reference sequence). The CDR3 is 15 amino acids. V lost 0 bases and J 9 bases, leaving 15 bases between the germline ends. In DNA form, the CDR3 reads TGTGCCAGCAGTTTATCCTCGGACTCCTGGGGTGAGCAGTTCTTC. Amino acids: CASSLSSDSWGEQFF.

The chain carries TRBV5-1 and TRBJ1-5, with TRBD1 identical over 8 bases. CDR3 length: 16 residues. V trimming: 0 bases; J trimming: 5 bases; junction bases outside the gene matches: 7. Looked up from germline, CDR1 is SGHRS and CDR2 is YFSETQ. This chain's CDR3 is CASSLASDRVYQPQHF. DNA of the CDR3: TGCGCCAGCAGCTTGGCCTCGGACAGGGTCTATCAGCCCCAGCATTTT.